The clone carrying this TCR beta chain has a handful of counts. This sample was included in a study of response to subunit inactivated influenza vaccine. TCRdb re-called the RT-PCR reads with MiXCR, one entry per CDR3 protein. The profile shows more than 550,000 distinct CDR3 sequences, about 11% of them singletons. These data also featured in a second study, about T cells expressing NK-cell markers. In that study: The authors generated TCR beta cDNA through 5'RACE template switching with UMIs. Sorted CD3+CD56+NKG2C+, CD3+CD56+NKG2C- and CD3+CD56-NKG2C+ T cells provided the TCR beta repertoires. Out of eight donors sequenced, seven tested HCMV-seropositive and the remaining one seronegative. It was still unclear whether expanded NKG2C+ T cell clones were HCMV specific.

The specimen was PBMCs from blood, collected on the day of vaccination. The receptor's source is a man aged 45-65 years who received an inactivated influenza vaccine.

The chain's CDR3 is CASSFLKTYEQYF. The CDR3 DNA follows: TGTGCCAGCAGCTTTCTCAAGACCTACGAGCAGTACTTC. The chain is built from TRBV13 and TRBJ2-7; D call uncertain. Deletions cut 3 bases from V and 2 bases from J, with 8 bases between. CDR1 is PRHDT, CDR2 FYEKMQ, per germline (reference sequence). This CDR3 comprises 13 residues.